Listed here are 29 T cell receptor beta chains from one sample, sequenced in a study of blood T cell repertoires in COVID-19. The method was immunoSEQ multiplex PCR; TCRdb's version includes in-frame clones alone and lacks a portion of them. Here the sample spans fewer than 250,000 clones, 85% to 90% being singletons. Sequencing was done on a sample of PBMCs or T cells enriched from blood (not recorded which). The receptors were gathered from a man aged 45 to 65 who had been exposed to COVID-19.

The V call is TRBV28, the J call TRBJ2-7; 9 positions agree with TRBD1. This CDR3 has 15 amino acids. Germline-derived CDR1 and CDR2 are MDHEN and SYDVKM. V lost 2 bases, J lost 4 bases, and 6 bases stayed unmatched. The CDR3 nucleotides are TGTGCCAGCAGTTTAGCCGGGACAGGGCCTTACGAGCAGTACTTC. This codes for CASSLAGTGPYEQYF.

This chain joins TRBV29-1 and TRBJ1-2, with D maybe TRBD1 (6 bases). Germline-derived CDR1 and CDR2 are SQVTM and ANQGSEA. V was cut by 7 bases and J by 8 bases, with 11 bases left in between. This CDR3 spans 10 amino acids. CDR3 region: CSAGELGYTF. The CDR3 coding sequence is TGCAGCGCAGGGGAACTCGGCTACACCTTC.

This sequence joins TRBV29-1 and TRBJ2-1; 7 bases map to TRBD2. V was pared by 7 bases and J by 0 bases, with 9 bases of the junction left unmatched. There are 15 residues in the CDR3. In germline, CDR1 is SQVTM, CDR2 ANQGSEA. As DNA, the CDR3 is TGCAGCGCTGGGGGGGGGACCAGCTCCTACAATGAGCAGTTCTTC. It is translated as CSAGGGTSSYNEQFF.

The gene calls are TRBV11-3 and TRBJ1-6; D gene unclear. This CDR3 contains 14 residues. Germline CDR1 SGHNT, CDR2 YENEEA. V shed 5 bases and J shed 10 bases, with 15 bases lying between them. The CDR3 DNA follows: TGTGCCAGCAGCAGATACGGTCCGAGCTCACCCCTCCACTTT. It specifies CASSRYGPSSPLHF.

In regard to this clone: This specimen includes other DNA sequences encoding the same CDR3. V usage is TRBV2 and J usage is TRBJ1-2; tentatively, D is TRBD1 (5 bases). Trimming shortened V by 0 bases and J by 7 bases, and 9 bases separated the two germline ends. This CDR3 contains 13 residues. Germline loops: CDR1 SNHLY, CDR2 FYNNEI. The CDR3 DNA follows: TGTGCCAGCAGTGAAGCTTGGAGGGGTGGCTACACCTTC. Residues: CASSEAWRGGYTF.

The genes are TRBV9 and TRBJ2-7; maybe TRBD1 (6 bases). CDR1 SGDLS and CDR2 YYNGEE come from the germline V gene. The V end lost 0 bases, the J end lost 10 bases, and 20 bases lay between the germline ends. The CDR3 has 15 residues. In DNA, the CDR3 is TGTGCCAGCAGCGTAGCCTTGGACAGCGTAAGTCACCAGTACTTC. Encoded protein: CASSVALDSVSHQYF.

V is TRBV27 and J is TRBJ1-6; a weak D match, TRBD1 (5 bases). CDR1 and CDR2 from the germline V gene are MNHEY and SMNVEV (reference sequence). Trimming removed 2 bases from V and 0 bases from J, with 20 bases in between. The CDR3 totals 20 residues. CDR3 loop: CASSLPPSRAGGSYNSPLHF. In DNA, the CDR3 is TGTGCCAGCAGTTTACCCCCCTCCCGGGCGGGGGGCTCCTATAATTCACCCCTCCACTTT.

The chain recombines TRBV10-2 with TRBJ2-7, with TRBD1 matching over 7 bases. V gave up 4 bases and J gave up 6 bases; unmatched junction bases: 3. This CDR3 is built from 12 residues. Germline-derived CDR1 and CDR2 are WSHSY and SAAADI. CDR3 bases: TGCGCCAGCAGTGGGGACAGTAGCGAGCAGTACTTC. Translated: CASSGDSSEQYF.

The sample holds one count of this clone. This chain connects TRBV10-3 to TRBJ2-1, with D possibly TRBD1 on 5 matching bases. CDR1 and CDR2 (germline): ENHRY, SYGVKD. This CDR3 contains 13 residues. The V gene lost 6 bases and the J gene lost 2 bases, with 8 bases spanning the gap. The CDR3 reads CAISPRAYNEQFF. CDR3 sequence (DNA): TGTGCCATCAGCCCCAGGGCCTACAATGAGCAGTTCTTC.

The chain carries TRBV7-3 and TRBJ2-1; 11 positions match TRBD1. The CDR3 totals 15 residues. CDR1 is SGHTA, CDR2 FQGTGA, per germline. V dropped 4 bases and J dropped 4; count of bases not matched to a gene: 3. Written as DNA, the CDR3 is TGTGCCAGCAGCTCCGGGACAGGGGGGTACAATGAGCAGTTCTTC. Its translation: CASSSGTGGYNEQFF.

The genes are TRBV11-3 and TRBJ2-5, with D possibly being TRBD2 (6 bases). The CDR3 is 13 residues long. V was shortened by 6 bases and J by 5 bases, with 13 bases between the two germline ends. The germline V gene has CDR1 SGHNT and CDR2 YENEEA. The CDR3 nucleotides are TGTGCCAGCAGTCAGACTAGTACGGAGACCCAGTACTTC. Its protein is CASSQTSTETQYF. Looking up the rest from reference TRBV11-3 and TRBJ2-5 gives the full variable domain: EAGVVQSPRYKIIEKKQPVAFWCNPISGHNTLYWYLQNLGQGPELLIRYENEEAVDDSQLPKDRFSAERLKGVDSTLKIQPAELGDSAVYLCASSQTSTETQYFGPGTRLLVL.

This clone was seen once. V usage is TRBV7-3 and J usage is TRBJ1-3, with D uncertain. The CDR3 has 14 amino acids. V was trimmed by 5 bases and J by 0 bases, leaving 8 bases between them. Germline V gives CDR1 SGHTA, CDR2 FQGTGA. In DNA form, the CDR3 reads TGTGCCAGCAGCCCCTCGGTCTCTGGAAACACCATATATTTT. Encoded protein: CASSPSVSGNTIYF.

J is TRBJ2-3 and V is TRBV5-1, with D tentatively TRBD2 (6 bases). Germline loops: CDR1 SGHRS, CDR2 YFSETQ. Trimming removed 9 bases at V and 3 bases at J, with 14 bases between. The CDR3 has 13 residues. As DNA, the CDR3 is TGCGCCACGAGACTAGAGTTGACAGATACGCAGTATTTT. The encoded protein is CATRLELTDTQYF.

The rearrangement joins TRBV6-2 or TRBV6-3 to TRBJ2-2, with D possibly matching TRBD2 (5 bases). Deletions cut 0 bases from V and 3 bases from J, with 8 bases between. This CDR3 spans 15 amino acids. Germline values: CDR1 MNHEY, CDR2 SVGEGT. CDR3 DNA sequence: TGTGCCAGCAGTTACTCCCGGGGAGACACCGGGGAGCTGTTTTTT. Protein sequence: CASSYSRGDTGELFF.

The chain employs TRBV7-2 and TRBJ2-3, with TRBD2 identical over 7 bases. CDR3 length: 15 amino acids. In germline, CDR1 is SGHTA, CDR2 FQGNSA. Trimming removed 6 bases from V and 6 bases from J; junction bases left unmatched: 12. The CDR3 nucleotides read TGTGCCAGCAGTAATAGCGGGTCCAGGCCGGATACGCAGTATTTT. Amino acid sequence: CASSNSGSRPDTQYF.

Of note for this clone: No conserved phenylalanine or tryptophan ends this CDR3, so it is likely a read error. Because the CDR3's place on the DNA is in doubt, the DNA is left out and the CDR3 is given as listed by TCRdb. This chain links TRBV21-1 with TRBJ2-7; the tabulated D call, TRBD2, remains unverified against the DNA. TRBV21-1 is a recognized pseudogene. The CDR3 is 13 amino acids long, termini counted. The CDR3 sequence is CASSKAQASGRFL.

V gene TRBV6-5 combines with J gene TRBJ2-5; 9 nucleotides align to TRBD1. The CDR3 contains 15 residues. V lost 6 bases to trimming and J lost 3 bases; unmatched junction nucleotides: 8. CDR1 MNHEY and CDR2 SVGAGI come from the germline V gene. The CDR3 coding sequence is TGTGCCAGCAGACCCGGGACAGGGCTTGAAGAGACCCAGTACTTC. It encodes CASRPGTGLEETQYF.

The CDR3 DNA sequence: TGTGCCAGCAGCTTAGGGGGGACTAGCGGATACGAGCAGTACTTC. Amino acids: CASSLGGTSGYEQYF. This sequence joins TRBV7-9 and TRBJ2-7; 11 nucleotides agree with TRBD2. The CDR3 spans 15 residues. Germline V CDR1 and CDR2: SEHNR, FQNEAQ (reference sequence). V shed 1 base, J shed 4 bases, and the junction held 3 bases outside the gene matches.

The CDR3 DNA reads TGCGCCAGCAACCCGGGGAACACCGGGGAGCTGTTTTTT. Protein sequence: CASNPGNTGELFF. J is TRBJ2-2 and V is TRBV5-1; D unclear. Germline V gene sequence: CDR1 SGHRS, CDR2 YFSETQ. There are 13 residues in the CDR3. Deletions cut 6 bases from V and 1 base from J, with 7 bases between.

The chain couples TRBV5-1 to TRBJ2-5; D ambiguous. V gave up 4 bases and J gave up 2 bases, with 12 bases separating them. From germline, CDR1 is SGHRS and CDR2 YFSETQ. This CDR3 comprises 14 residues. The CDR3 region is CASSPIGQQETQYF. CDR3 bases: TGCGCCAGCAGCCCCATTGGGCAGCAAGAGACCCAGTACTTC.

The chain employs TRBV3-1 (or the pseudogene TRBV3-2) and TRBJ1-2; 9 bases agree with TRBD1. The V and J ends lost 4 bases and 5 bases, in that order; junction bases with no gene match: 11. Germline V gene lookup returns CDR1 LGHDT and CDR2 YNNKEL (reference sequence). The CDR3 covers 16 residues. CDR3 DNA sequence: TGTGCCAGCAGCCTGAACCCAGGACAGGGGTTGTATGGCTACACCTTC. Its translation is CASSLNPGQGLYGYTF.

The chain uses TRBV19 and TRBJ1-1, with 7 nucleotides matching TRBD1. The V gene end was trimmed by 5 bases and the J gene end by 4 bases; junction bases not matched to a gene: 16. The CDR3 is made up of 17 amino acids. Germline assignment: CDR1 LNHDA and CDR2 SQIVND (reference sequence). Here the CDR3 DNA reads TGTGCCAGTAGTCGGCGCTCAGGGGGTACTGGGGTCACTGAAGCTTTCTTT. It codes for CASSRRSGGTGVTEAFF.

The V call is TRBV18, the J call TRBJ1-5, with 10 bases lining up with TRBD1. The germline V gene has CDR1 KGHSH and CDR2 LQKENI. CDR3 length: 15 amino acids. The J segment lost 7 bases and the V segment lost 3 bases, leaving 6 bases of the junction unmatched. Written as DNA, the CDR3 is TGTGCCAGCTCACCGGGACAGGGGATGGAGCAGCCCCAGCATTTT. It translates to CASSPGQGMEQPQHF.

This chain uses TRBV4-1 with TRBJ1-3; the D gene is possibly TRBD1 (6 bases). V lost 2 bases and J 0 bases, leaving 11 bases between the germline ends. Germline loops: CDR1 MGHRA, CDR2 YSYEKL. The CDR3 covers 16 residues. The CDR3 sequence: CASSQMGQVSGNTIYF. For the CDR3, the DNA is TGCGCCAGCAGCCAAATGGGACAAGTCTCTGGAAACACCATATATTTT.

V usage is TRBV2 and J usage is TRBJ2-1, with TRBD2 identical over 7 bases. The CDR3 is made up of 15 amino acids. The germline V gene encodes CDR1 SNHLY and CDR2 FYNNEI. J lost 1 base, V lost 6 bases, and 6 bases had no gene match. CDR3 amino acids: CASSPERGSYNEQFF. CDR3 DNA: TGTGCCAGCAGCCCTGAGCGGGGATCCTACAATGAGCAGTTCTTC.

This clone was seen only a few times. V and J are TRBV27 and TRBJ2-1, with D maybe TRBD2 (6 bases). This CDR3 region has 16 residues. With 0 bases removed from V and 9 bases from J, the gap between germline ends came to 18 bases. CDR1 is MNHEY and CDR2 is SMNVEV in the germline V gene (reference sequence). CDR3 sequence: CASSLSGTLPGAEQFF. The CDR3 nucleotides read TGTGCCAGCAGTTTATCGGGGACTCTCCCCGGTGCTGAGCAGTTCTTC.

The V gene is TRBV18, the J gene TRBJ1-1, with a weak D call TRBD1 (6 bases). CDR1 is KGHSH and CDR2 is LQKENI in the germline V gene. The ends were cut back, 6 bases at V and 1 base at J, with 9 bases in the middle. The CDR3 covers 13 residues. The CDR3 nucleotides read TGTGCCAGCTCTCAGGACAGGAACACTGAAGCTTTCTTT. This encodes CASSQDRNTEAFF.

The J gene is TRBJ1-6, the V gene TRBV6-5; no reliable D call. CDR1 and CDR2 from the germline V gene are MNHEY and SVGAGI. The V end lost 0 bases, the J end lost 9 bases, and 12 bases lay between the germline ends. This CDR3 spans 15 amino acids. CDR3 nucleotides: TGTGCCAGCAGTTACTCGCCCAGGCTACCTTCACCCCTCCACTTT. Translation gives CASSYSPRLPSPLHF.

The V gene is TRBV27, the J gene TRBJ1-1, with 10 bases matching TRBD1. The ends lost 6 bases at V and 5 bases at J; junction bases unmatched: 12. CDR1 and CDR2 (germline): MNHEY, SMNVEV (reference sequence). This CDR3 has 16 residues. CDR3: CASRADRTGGKTEAFF. DNA for the CDR3: TGTGCCAGCAGGGCGGACAGGACAGGGGGAAAAACTGAAGCTTTCTTT.